One and the same sample provided the 20 T cell receptor beta chains below, sequenced in a study of control samples from healthy donors and cancer patients. Some clones are missing from TCRdb's copy, which holds only in-frame ones; the method was immunoSEQ multiplex PCR. The sample records fewer than 85,000 clones, approximately 94% being singletons. Material for sequencing was blood. These receptor sequences come from a woman under 40 in good health.

This chain uses TRBV7-6 with TRBJ2-2, with D possibly TRBD2 on 6 matching bases. CDR1 is SGHVS and CDR2 is FNYEAQ in the germline V gene. V shed 7 bases and J shed 4 bases, with 16 bases lying between them. The CDR3 has 15 amino acids. CDR3 DNA sequence: TGTGCCAGCAATCCGGTCCGGGGGATCACCGGGGAGCTGTTTTTT. The encoded protein is CASNPVRGITGELFF.

The J gene is TRBJ1-3, the V gene TRBV19; 7 bases align to TRBD1. CDR1 is LNHDA and CDR2 is SQIVND in the germline V gene (reference sequence). The CDR3 covers 16 residues. Trimming at V came to 2 bases and at J to 1 base, leaving 5 bases not matched to a gene. As DNA, the CDR3 is TGTGCCAGTAGTATATTTGCGACAGGGTCTGGAAACACCATATATTTT. Its translation is CASSIFATGSGNTIYF.

V gene TRBV6-6 combines with J gene TRBJ1-4; tentative D call: TRBD1 (5 bases). The CDR3 spans 14 residues. Germline-derived CDR1 and CDR2 are MNHNY and SVGAGI (reference sequence). V shed 7 bases and J shed 3 bases, with 12 bases lying between them. The CDR3 DNA reads as TGTGCCAGCAAACTGGGGGGGGCTAATGAAAAACTGTTTTTT. Protein product: CASKLGGANEKLFF.

The gene calls are TRBV2 and TRBJ1-5, with TRBD1 matching over 8 bases. The CDR3 loop spans 14 amino acids. Germline V lookup: CDR1 SNHLY, CDR2 FYNNEI. The V segment lost 6 bases and the J segment 2 bases; nucleotides outside the gene matches: 3. The CDR3 DNA sequence: TGTGCCAGCAGGGCGACAGGGGGCAATCAGCCCCAGCATTTT. This encodes CASRATGGNQPQHF. The full variable domain, its missing parts supplied by reference TRBV2 and TRBJ1-5, is EPEVTQTPSHQVTQMGQEVILRCVPISNHLYFYWYRQILGQKVEFLVSFYNNEISEKSEIFDDQFSVERPDGSNFTLKIRSTKLEDSAMYFCASRATGGNQPQHFGDGTRLSIL.

This clone was counted only a few times. V and J are TRBV13 and TRBJ1-1; TRBD1 might be the D (5 bases). This CDR3 region has 14 residues. Trimming pared 5 bases from V and 6 bases from J, leaving 16 bases between. Looked up from germline, CDR1 is PRHDT and CDR2 is FYEKMQ (reference sequence). CDR3 DNA: TGTGCCAGCAGCCCCCAGGAGGGGAAGGCTGAAGCTTTCTTT. It codes for CASSPQEGKAEAFF.

The rearrangement links TRBV7-2 to TRBJ2-7, with 15 bases lining up with TRBD2. The CDR3 has 18 amino acids. The V gene end was trimmed by 1 base and the J gene end by 2 bases; junction bases not matched to a gene: 6. The V gene's germline CDR1 is SGHTA and CDR2 FQGNSA. The CDR3 sequence is CASSLVGTSGGYPYEQYF. In DNA form, the CDR3 reads TGTGCCAGCAGCTTAGTCGGGACTAGCGGGGGGTATCCCTACGAGCAGTACTTC.

This rearrangement joins TRBV5-1 to TRBJ2-5; D unresolved. The V end was cut by 1 base, the J end by 2 bases, with 9 bases between. Germline V gene sequence: CDR1 SGHRS, CDR2 YFSETQ. This CDR3 is 14 amino acids long. CDR3 in amino acids: CASSLNRHQETQYF. DNA of the CDR3: TGCGCCAGCAGCTTGAACCGACATCAAGAGACCCAGTACTTC.

CDR3 residues: CASSLVAGANVLTF. The CDR3 DNA is TGTGCCAGCAGCTTGGTGGCCGGGGCCAACGTCCTGACTTTC. The chain links TRBV7-9 to TRBJ2-6; D is unclear. The CDR3 loop spans 14 amino acids. Trimming removed 3 bases at V and 4 bases at J, with 7 bases between. CDR1 is SEHNR, CDR2 FQNEAQ, per germline (reference sequence).

The chain has TRBV6-4 and TRBJ1-2; 10 positions agree with TRBD1. Germline loops: CDR1 MRHNA, CDR2 SNTAGT. This CDR3 comprises 18 residues. Losses at the gene ends were 4 bases for V and 3 bases for J; bases not matched to a gene: 14. For the CDR3, the DNA is TGTGCCAGCAGTGGAATACGACAGGGGGCGCCCACCCACTATGGCTACACCTTC. Its protein product is CASSGIRQGAPTHYGYTF.

The chain employs TRBV6-5 and TRBJ1-6; the match to TRBD1 covers 7 bases. V gave up 5 bases and J gave up 7 bases; unmatched junction bases: 5. The CDR3 runs to 14 residues. Per germline, CDR1 MNHEY and CDR2 SVGAGI. CDR3 coding DNA: TGTGCCAGCAGTAACGACAGGGTCAATTCACCCCTCCACTTT. Protein sequence: CASSNDRVNSPLHF.

The chain carries TRBV30 and TRBJ1-5; D is unclear. Per the germline V gene, CDR1 is GTSNPN and CDR2 is SVGIG (reference sequence). The CDR3 has 18 amino acids. V lost 2 bases to trimming and J lost 1 base, with 21 bases between them. CDR3 DNA sequence: TGTGCCTGGAGTTCGGTTAATCTGGCAGGACGAAGCAATCAGCCCCAGCATTTT. It yields the protein CAWSSVNLAGRSNQPQHF.

The chain joins TRBV2 to TRBJ1-1, with a weak D call TRBD1 (5 bases). Germline V gene sequence: CDR1 SNHLY, CDR2 FYNNEI. The CDR3 sequence is 14 residues long. Deletions cut 3 bases from V and 5 bases from J, with 13 bases between. CDR3 residues: CASSEVQGWTEAFF. CDR3 bases: TGTGCCAGCAGTGAGGTTCAGGGTTGGACTGAAGCTTTCTTT.

This clone was seen once. This chain links TRBV9 with TRBJ1-3; D ambiguous. Germline values: CDR1 SGDLS, CDR2 YYNGEE. This CDR3 has 15 amino acids. The ends were cut back, 2 bases at V and 1 base at J, with 10 bases in the middle. In nucleotides, the CDR3 is TGTGCCAGCAGCGTTGGTGGGGAATCTGGAAACACCATATATTTT. It encodes CASSVGGESGNTIYF.

The chain links TRBV19 to TRBJ1-5, with D unclear. The CDR3 length is 15 residues. V was shortened by 5 bases and J by 0 bases, with 11 bases between the two germline ends. Germline CDR1 reads LNHDA; CDR2 reads SQIVND (reference sequence). CDR3 residues: CASSPGPNSNQPQHF. In DNA form, the CDR3 reads TGTGCCAGTAGTCCCGGACCGAATAGCAATCAGCCCCAGCATTTT.

This chain connects TRBV7-9 to TRBJ2-5; D unclear. Germline V CDR1 and CDR2: SEHNR, FQNEAQ (reference sequence). V shed 5 bases and J shed 5 bases, with 9 bases lying between them. The CDR3 sequence is 12 residues long. CDR3 in amino acids: CASSLLGETQYF. For the CDR3, the DNA is TGTGCCAGCAGCCTACTCGGGGAGACCCAGTACTTC.

CDR3 sequence: CASSQDPVGGQETQYF. For the CDR3, the DNA is TGTGCCAGCAGCCAAGATCCGGTAGGGGGCCAAGAGACCCAGTACTTC. J is TRBJ2-5 and V is TRBV3-1 (or the pseudogene TRBV3-2); D may be TRBD1 (6 bases). The CDR3 runs to 16 residues. The germline V gene has CDR1 LGHDT and CDR2 YNNKEL (reference sequence). The ends were cut back, 0 bases at V and 1 base at J, with 12 bases in the middle.

CDR3 amino acids: CASSQTTFNYGYTF. CDR3 in DNA: TGTGCCAGCAGTCAAACGACTTTTAACTATGGCTACACCTTC. The chain combines TRBV2 with TRBJ1-2; no reliable D call. There are 14 residues in the CDR3. V lost 5 bases, J lost 1 base, and 11 bases lay in between. CDR1 SNHLY and CDR2 FYNNEI come from the germline V gene.

The gene calls are TRBV30 and TRBJ2-7; unclear D gene. This CDR3 has 10 amino acids. The germline V gene encodes CDR1 GTSNPN and CDR2 SVGIG (reference sequence). V dropped 8 bases and J dropped 4 bases, with 9 bases sitting between them. The CDR3 region has the DNA TGTGCCGGCGGAGATTACGAGCAGTACTTC. Translating it yields CAGGDYEQYF.

The chain is built from TRBV9 and TRBJ1-4; D not resolved. With 3 bases removed from V and 0 bases from J, the gap between germline ends came to 9 bases. The CDR3 is 15 residues long. CDR1 is SGDLS, CDR2 YYNGEE, per germline. The CDR3 region is CASSANTPTNEKLFF. The CDR3 coding sequence is TGTGCCAGCAGCGCGAATACTCCAACTAATGAAAAACTGTTTTTT.

A few counts support this clone. The gene calls are TRBV27 and TRBJ1-1, with a tentative D call TRBD1 (5 bases). Germline assignment: CDR1 MNHEY and CDR2 SMNVEV (reference sequence). Trimming left V 2 bases short and J 11 bases short, with 18 bases between. CDR3 size: 14 residues. The DNA of the CDR3 is TGTGCCAGCAGTTTAACTGTGACGGGGGAACGGGCTTTCTTT. Translated, it gives CASSLTVTGERAFF.